This TCR beta chain was identified during a study of T-cell memory formation after mild COVID-19. On the study more broadly: There were largely donor-specific TCR clusters. Study conclusions and caveats: Clones that shrank (day 15 to 85) were balanced CD4/CD8, whereas later expanders leaned CD4+.

TCRdb passed the 5' RACE reads through MiXCR, listing each CDR3 protein once. The table has 100,000 to 120,000 distinct CDR3 sequences, approximately 22% seen once. The sample holds a few counts of this clonotype. Its antigen remains unknown. Trimming took 0 bases from V and 7 from J; bases not matched to a gene: 16. CDR3 length equals 19 residues. The V gene's germline CDR1 is MNHEY and CDR2 SVGEGT. The sequence derives from a man in his late teens or twenties who had mild COVID-19 (a few samples of this study predate the infection). Cell type and time point are not known. The chain links TRBV6-2 or TRBV6-3 to TRBJ1-5; 9 bases map to TRBD1. Sequenced sample: PBMCs or a T cell subset sorted from them (not recorded which). The CDR3 nucleotides read TGTGCCAGCAGTTACTCCGGGACAGGGTTACGGTCGGGCGAACAGCCCCAGCATTTT. Translation: CASSYSGTGLRSGEQPQHF.